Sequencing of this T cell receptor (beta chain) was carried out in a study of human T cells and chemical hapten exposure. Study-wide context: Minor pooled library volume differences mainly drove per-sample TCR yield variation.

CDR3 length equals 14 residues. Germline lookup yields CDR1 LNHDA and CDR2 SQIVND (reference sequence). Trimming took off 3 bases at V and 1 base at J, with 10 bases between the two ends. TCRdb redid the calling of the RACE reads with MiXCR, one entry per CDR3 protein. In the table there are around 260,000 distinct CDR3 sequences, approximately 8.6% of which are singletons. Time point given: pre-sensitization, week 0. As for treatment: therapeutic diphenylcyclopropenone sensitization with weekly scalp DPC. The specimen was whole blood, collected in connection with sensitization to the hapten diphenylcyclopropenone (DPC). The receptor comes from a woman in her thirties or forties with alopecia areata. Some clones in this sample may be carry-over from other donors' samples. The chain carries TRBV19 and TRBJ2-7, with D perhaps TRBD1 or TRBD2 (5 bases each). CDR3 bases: TGTGCCAGTAGTATCGGGGCACATTCCTACGAGCAGTACTTC. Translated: CASSIGAHSYEQYF.